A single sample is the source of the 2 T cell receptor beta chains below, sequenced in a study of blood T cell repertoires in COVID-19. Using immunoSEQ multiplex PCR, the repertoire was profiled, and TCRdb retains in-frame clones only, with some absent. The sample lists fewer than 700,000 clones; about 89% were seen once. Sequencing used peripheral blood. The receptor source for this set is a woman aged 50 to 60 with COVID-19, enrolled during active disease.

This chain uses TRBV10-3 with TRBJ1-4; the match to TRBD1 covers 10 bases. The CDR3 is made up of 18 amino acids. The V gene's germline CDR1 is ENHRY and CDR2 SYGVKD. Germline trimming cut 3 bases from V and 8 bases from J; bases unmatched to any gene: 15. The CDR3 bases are TGTGCCATCAGTGAAGCGGGACAGGGGCGTATGAGTCGGGAAAAACTGTTTTTT. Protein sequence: CAISEAGQGRMSREKLFF.

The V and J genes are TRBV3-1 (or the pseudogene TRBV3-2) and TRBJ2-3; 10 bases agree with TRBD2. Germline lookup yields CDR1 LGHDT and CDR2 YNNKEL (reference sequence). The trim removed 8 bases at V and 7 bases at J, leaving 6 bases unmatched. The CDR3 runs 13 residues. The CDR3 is CASSLAGVNTQYF. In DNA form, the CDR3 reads TGTGCCAGCTCTCTAGCGGGGGTAAATACGCAGTATTTT.